Listed below are T cell receptor beta chains from one sample, sequenced in a study of blood T cells in healthy people across ages. TCRdb recomputed calls from the 5' RACE reads with MiXCR, one row per CDR3 protein. The table lists hundreds of thousands of distinct CDR3 sequences, 49% of them singletons. Sequenced material: blood. These receptors were obtained from a woman aged 55-69 years in good health. CDR3s include the opening cysteine and the closing phenylalanine or tryptophan. D genes are given only for firm matches. The size entry is marked missing in some rows and otherwise reads once, few, many or a size class.

>TRBJ2-7|few|-|TRBV18
TGTGCCAGCTCACAGACTAGGGACGCCTACGAGCAGTACTTC
CASSQTRDAYEQYF
>TRBJ1-2|-|-|TRBV6-5
TGTGCCGGCAGTTACCCGAAGGAGGGTAACTATGGCTACACCTTC
CAGSYPKEGNYGYTF
>TRBJ1-2|few|-|TRBV11-2
TGTGCCAGCAGCTTAGGCGCGGGGGCGACTAACTATGGCTACACCTTC
CASSLGAGATNYGYTF
>TRBJ2-5|-|-|TRBV20-1
TGCAGTGCTGCCCTGGGAGGCGCGCAAGAGACCCGGTACTTC
CSAALGGAQETRYF
>TRBJ2-1|-|-|TRBV20-1
TGCAGTGCTACCAAATCACAGGGTATATCCTACAATGAGCAGTTCTTC
CSATKSQGISYNEQFF
>TRBJ2-6|few|-|TRBV7-2
TGTGCCAGCAGCGCTGGACATCTCTCTGGGGCCAACGTCCTGACTTTC
CASSAGHLSGANVLTF
>TRBJ2-5|-|-|TRBV25-1
TGTGCCAGCAGTCCGAATCATTTACAAGAGACCCAGTACTTC
CASSPNHLQETQYF
>TRBJ1-1|once|-|TRBV25-1
TGTGCCAGCAGTGACAACCTCAGGGGCCCCACTGAAGCTTTCTTT
CASSDNLRGPTEAFF
>TRBJ2-1|-|TRBD1|TRBV20-1
TGCAGTGCTAGCGACAGGGCGGATGAGCAGTTCTTC
CSASDRADEQFF
>TRBJ2-5|few|-|TRBV27
TGTGCCAGCAGTTTAGAGCGGTTCCGAGAGACCCAGTACTTC
CASSLERFRETQYF
>TRBJ2-3|few|-|TRBV20-1
TGCAGTGCTCGGTCCGGGGTCTCAGATACGCAGTATTTT
CSARSGVSDTQYF
>TRBJ1-6|-|TRBD1|TRBV4-2
TGTGCCAGCAGCCAAGATGGGTTGACAGGGGTAATACGGAATTCACCCCTCCACTTT
CASSQDGLTGVIRNSPLHF
>TRBJ2-1|few|-|TRBV16
TGTGCCAGCAGCCAATTCATGGCGCGGAACAATGAGCAGTTCTTC
CASSQFMARNNEQFF
>TRBJ2-7|-|-|TRBV20-1
TGCAGTGTCGAAAGGGGAGGCTACGAGCAGTACTTC
CSVERGGYEQYF
>TRBJ1-4|-|TRBD1|TRBV10-3
TGTGCCATCAGTGACCCAGCAGGGACAGGGCGCGAAAAACTGTTTTTT
CAISDPAGTGREKLFF
>TRBJ2-1|few|-|TRBV9
TGTGCCAGCAGCCTAAGGCAGGGTTGGTGGGGTGAGCAGTTCTTC
CASSLRQGWWGEQFF